Each of the 27 T cell receptor beta chains below was sequenced from the same sample in a study of chemoradiotherapy in HPV16-positive cancers. TCRdb's copy holds only in-frame clones and misses some; the assay was immunoSEQ multiplex PCR. The sample has some 4,200 clones, roughly 85% seen once; the top ten hold around 8.9%. Material: tumor tissue, obtained from a patient who underwent chemoradiotherapy. These receptors originate from a human donor with HPV-associated anogenital cancer.

This clone turned up a few times. CDR3 bases: TGTGCCAGCAGCGTTGGACACATAGCCAAAAACATTCAGTACTTC. Its translation: CASSVGHIAKNIQYF. V usage is TRBV2 and J usage is TRBJ2-4, with D possibly being TRBD1 (5 bases). CDR3 length: 15 residues. V was clipped by 6 bases and J by 0 bases, with 12 bases between them. Germline V CDR1 and CDR2: SNHLY, FYNNEI.

The CDR3 nucleotides read TGTGCCAGTAGTATGGGGCAGGGGGCGGGCACCGGGGAGCTGTTTTTT. Protein: CASSMGQGAGTGELFF. The chain combines TRBV19 with TRBJ2-2, with TRBD1 matching 8 bases. V shed 3 bases, J shed 4 bases, and the junction held 7 bases outside the gene matches. CDR1 LNHDA and CDR2 SQIVND come from the germline V gene (reference sequence). CDR3 length equals 16 residues.

V is TRBV2 and J is TRBJ1-2; no clear D gene. The CDR3 covers 13 residues. The V gene's germline CDR1 is SNHLY and CDR2 FYNNEI. V was clipped by 2 bases and J by 7 bases, with 11 bases between them. CDR3 DNA: TGTGCCAGCAGTGAACGGGAAGGTCGTGGCTACACCTTC. It codes for CASSEREGRGYTF. The full variable domain, in which reference TRBV2 and TRBJ1-2 provide the parts outside the CDR3, is EPEVTQTPSHQVTQMGQEVILRCVPISNHLYFYWYRQILGQKVEFLVSFYNNEISEKSEIFDDQFSVERPDGSNFTLKIRSTKLEDSAMYFCASSEREGRGYTFGSGTRLTVV.

This clone was counted between two and nine times. The V and J genes are TRBV7-2 and TRBJ2-3; D call uncertain. V was trimmed by 3 bases and J by 8 bases, leaving 12 bases between them. Germline V gives CDR1 SGHTA, CDR2 FQGNSA. This CDR3 region has 13 residues. Written as DNA, the CDR3 is TGTGCCAGCAGCTTTCCCCCAGATGCTACGCAGTATTTT. Amino acid sequence: CASSFPPDATQYF.

The J gene is TRBJ1-6, the V gene TRBV28; D unresolved. V lost 6 bases to trimming and J lost 8 bases, with 11 bases between them. The V gene's germline CDR1 is MDHEN and CDR2 SYDVKM. CDR3 length equals 13 residues. CDR3 in amino acids: CASRLGFDSPLHF. The CDR3 nucleotides are TGTGCCAGCAGGCTAGGCTTCGATTCACCCCTCCACTTT.

The chain couples TRBV14 to TRBJ2-3, with a weak D call TRBD2 (6 bases). The CDR3 loop spans 16 amino acids. The V end was cut by 4 bases, the J end by 0 bases, with 14 bases between. Germline CDR1 SGHDN, CDR2 FVKESK. The DNA for the CDR3 is TGTGCCAGCAGCCCCGGACGAGGGAGGAGCACAGATACGCAGTATTTT. Encoded protein: CASSPGRGRSTDTQYF.

The chain has TRBV27 and TRBJ2-7; no clear D. The germline V gene has CDR1 MNHEY and CDR2 SMNVEV (reference sequence). The ends were cut back, 6 bases at V and 2 bases at J, with 5 bases in the middle. The length of the CDR3 is 11 residues. CDR3 region: CASSSTYEQYF. In DNA, the CDR3 is TGTGCCAGCAGCTCGACCTACGAGCAGTACTTC.

V is TRBV7-2 and J is TRBJ1-4, with D uncertain. CDR1 and CDR2 from the germline V gene are SGHTA and FQGNSA. This CDR3 has 13 amino acids. V gave up 2 bases and J gave up 4 bases, with 5 bases separating them. CDR3 loop: CASSLRLNEKLFF. CDR3 sequence (DNA): TGTGCCAGCAGCTTACGCCTTAATGAAAAACTGTTTTTT.

This clone showed up just a few times. V and J are TRBV18 and TRBJ1-5, with 9 bases identical to TRBD1. CDR3 length: 13 residues. J lost 4 bases, V lost 8 bases, and 3 bases had no gene match. From germline, CDR1 is KGHSH and CDR2 LQKENI. The CDR3 bases are TGTGCCAGCAGGGACAGGGAGAATCAGCCCCAGCATTTT. Translated, it gives CASRDRENQPQHF.

The chain couples TRBV11-3 to TRBJ2-3; 12 bases align to TRBD1. Germline V lookup: CDR1 SGHNT, CDR2 YENEEA. The CDR3 spans 16 residues. After removal of 5 bases from V and 7 bases from J, the junction contained 10 bases not matched to a gene. The CDR3 region has the DNA TGTGCCAGCAGCCCGGGCGGGACAGGGGGCCCGAATACGCAGTATTTT. This sequence encodes CASSPGGTGGPNTQYF.

V gene TRBV11-3 combines with J gene TRBJ2-3; 7 positions match TRBD1. V dropped 1 base and J dropped 4; count of bases not matched to a gene: 14. CDR3 length: 18 amino acids. Germline V gene data show CDR1 as SGHNT and CDR2 as YENEEA. The CDR3 DNA is TGTGCCAGCAGCTTAGCGCAATCCGGGACAGCGGCGGCAGATACGCAGTATTTT. Translated: CASSLAQSGTAAADTQYF.

The rearrangement joins TRBV7-2 to TRBJ2-5; D might be TRBD2 (6 bases). The germline gives CDR1 SGHTA, CDR2 FQGNSA. The V end was cut by 1 base, the J end by 5 bases, with 14 bases between. This CDR3 has 15 residues. CDR3 nucleotides: TGTGCCAGCAGCTTAGGTGCGGGGCCCGGCGAGACCCAGTACTTC. Protein: CASSLGAGPGETQYF.

The chain carries TRBV30 and TRBJ1-6, with unresolved D. Germline CDR1 and CDR2: GTSNPN and SVGIG (reference sequence). V was trimmed by 4 bases and J by 9 bases, leaving 19 bases between them. The CDR3 sequence is 15 residues long. The CDR3 loop is CAWNLGLRLGSPLHF. The CDR3 coding sequence is TGTGCCTGGAATTTGGGCCTACGGTTGGGTTCACCCCTCCACTTT.

This clone was detected once. This rearrangement joins TRBV6-6 to TRBJ1-6; maybe TRBD1 (5 bases). The length of the CDR3 is 16 residues. From germline, CDR1 is MNHNY and CDR2 SVGAGI (reference sequence). V was cut by 6 bases and J by 7 bases, with 19 bases left in between. The CDR3 loop reads CASRPQGGASNSPLHF. In DNA form, the CDR3 reads TGTGCCAGCAGACCCCAGGGAGGGGCCTCGAATTCACCCCTCCACTTT.

The chain employs TRBV16 and TRBJ2-1, with a tentative D call TRBD2 (5 bases). This CDR3 spans 18 amino acids. V was shortened by 2 bases and J by 0 bases, with 17 bases between the two germline ends. Per germline, CDR1 KGHSY and CDR2 FQNENV. CDR3: CASSQKWRHAGSYNEQFF. In DNA, the CDR3 is TGTGCCAGCAGCCAAAAATGGAGGCATGCGGGCTCCTACAATGAGCAGTTCTTC.

The chain combines TRBV28 with TRBJ2-3; 10 nucleotides align to TRBD2. Trimming took 2 bases from V and 2 from J; bases not matched to a gene: 7. This CDR3 region has 17 residues. Germline-derived CDR1 and CDR2 are MDHEN and SYDVKM. CDR3 nucleotides: TGTGCCAGCAGTTTAACCGTAGCGGGAGGCCCCACAGATACGCAGTATTTT. It specifies CASSLTVAGGPTDTQYF. Supplemented by reference TRBV28 and TRBJ2-3, the full variable domain reads DVKVTQSSRYLVKRTGEKVFLECVQDMDHENMFWYRQDPGLGLRLIYFSYDVKMKEKGDIPEGYSVSREKKERFSLILESASTNQTSMYLCASSLTVAGGPTDTQYFGPGTRLTVL.

The V and J genes are TRBV7-6 and TRBJ1-1, with D hard to call. Germline CDR1 and CDR2: SGHVS and FNYEAQ. This CDR3 spans 13 amino acids. V was clipped by 1 base and J by 4 bases, with 7 bases between them. In DNA form, the CDR3 reads TGTGCCAGCAGCTTAGAAGAAGGCACTGAAGCTTTCTTT. It translates to CASSLEEGTEAFF.

In this sample, this clone turned up a few times. The V gene is TRBV5-4, the J gene TRBJ2-7; D is undetermined. This CDR3 is built from 13 residues. CDR1 SGHNT and CDR2 YYREEE come from the germline V gene (reference sequence). With 4 bases removed from V and 3 bases from J, the gap between germline ends came to 11 bases. The CDR3 sequence is CASSPLPGYEQYF. In nucleotides, the CDR3 is TGTGCCAGCAGCCCTCTGCCGGGCTACGAGCAGTACTTC.

V is TRBV30 and J is TRBJ1-5; D is possibly TRBD1 (6 bases). This CDR3 has 17 amino acids. Trimming took 0 bases from V and 6 from J, leaving 21 bases between them. CDR1 GTSNPN and CDR2 SVGIG come from the germline V gene (reference sequence). The CDR3 DNA reads TGTGCCTGGAGTGTCAACTCGAAAGGGGGTTGGGGTCAGCCCCAGCATTTT. It yields the protein CAWSVNSKGGWGQPQHF.

V and J are TRBV11-2 and TRBJ2-7; TRBD1 matches at 9 bases. After removal of 3 bases from V and 9 bases from J, the junction contained 9 bases not matched to a gene. The germline CDR1 and CDR2 sequences are SGHAT and FQNNGV. The CDR3 length is 14 residues. CDR3 in amino acids: CASSFPGTGRLQYF. In nucleotides, the CDR3 is TGTGCCAGCAGCTTCCCCGGGACAGGGAGGTTGCAGTACTTC.

This clone was seen a single time. The chain carries TRBV6-6 and TRBJ1-2, with 8 bases lining up with TRBD1. V shed 10 bases, J shed 4 bases, and the junction held 2 bases outside the gene matches. The germline V gene has CDR1 MNHNY and CDR2 SVGAGI (reference sequence). The CDR3 covers 11 residues. In DNA, the CDR3 is TGTGCCAATCAGGGGGCCTATGGCTACACCTTC. Translation gives CANQGAYGYTF.

The rearrangement links TRBV2 to TRBJ2-1, with D perhaps TRBD1 (6 bases). Deletions cut 4 bases from V and 5 bases from J, with 12 bases between. Germline loops: CDR1 SNHLY, CDR2 FYNNEI. This CDR3 is 14 amino acids long. The CDR3 sequence is CASSGQVYDNEQFF. CDR3 DNA: TGTGCCAGCAGTGGACAGGTCTATGACAATGAGCAGTTCTTC.

The chain couples TRBV27 to TRBJ2-1, with TRBD2 as a possible D gene (6 bases). In germline, CDR1 is MNHEY, CDR2 SMNVEV (reference sequence). Trimming left V 0 bases short and J 4 bases short, with 19 bases between. This CDR3 comprises 18 residues. The CDR3 DNA sequence: TGTGCCAGCAGTTTATCTTCGACTGGGGCTAGCGCGTACAATGAGCAGTTCTTC. It codes for CASSLSSTGASAYNEQFF.

The V and J genes are TRBV2 and TRBJ2-5; D is perhaps TRBD1 (5 bases). Matching the DNA end better, TRBJ2-7 makes the J call doubtful. There are 13 residues in the CDR3. Germline values: CDR1 SNHLY, CDR2 FYNNEI. As DNA, the CDR3 is TGTGCCAGCAGGGGTACAGGAAACTACGAGCAGTACTTC. Its translation: CASRGTGNYEQYF.

This clone showed up just once. The chain is built from TRBV15 and TRBJ2-5; 8 bases are shared with TRBD2. The V gene's germline CDR1 is LNHNV and CDR2 YYDKDF (reference sequence). Trimming took 0 bases from V and 2 from J; bases not matched to a gene: 8. This CDR3 is built from 17 residues. The CDR3 sequence: CATSRDSAGGAQETQYF. The DNA for the CDR3 is TGTGCCACCAGCAGAGATTCCGCGGGAGGTGCGCAAGAGACCCAGTACTTC.

This sequence joins TRBV5-1 and TRBJ1-2; D might be TRBD1 (5 bases). Germline V gene sequence: CDR1 SGHRS, CDR2 YFSETQ. This CDR3 is built from 15 residues. Trimming stripped 5 bases from V and 2 bases from J, with 16 bases between. The CDR3 sequence is CASSPGVWGNYGYTF. The CDR3 DNA is TGCGCCAGCAGTCCAGGTGTCTGGGGGAACTATGGCTACACCTTC.

The rearrangement links TRBV11-1 to TRBJ2-7, with D possibly matching TRBD2 (5 bases). CDR1 is SGHAT and CDR2 is FQDESV in the germline V gene (reference sequence). With 6 bases removed from V and 5 bases from J, the gap between germline ends came to 14 bases. This CDR3 is 13 amino acids long. This chain's CDR3 is CASRAGGGNEQYF. CDR3 DNA: TGTGCCAGCAGGGCAGGAGGAGGAAACGAGCAGTACTTC.